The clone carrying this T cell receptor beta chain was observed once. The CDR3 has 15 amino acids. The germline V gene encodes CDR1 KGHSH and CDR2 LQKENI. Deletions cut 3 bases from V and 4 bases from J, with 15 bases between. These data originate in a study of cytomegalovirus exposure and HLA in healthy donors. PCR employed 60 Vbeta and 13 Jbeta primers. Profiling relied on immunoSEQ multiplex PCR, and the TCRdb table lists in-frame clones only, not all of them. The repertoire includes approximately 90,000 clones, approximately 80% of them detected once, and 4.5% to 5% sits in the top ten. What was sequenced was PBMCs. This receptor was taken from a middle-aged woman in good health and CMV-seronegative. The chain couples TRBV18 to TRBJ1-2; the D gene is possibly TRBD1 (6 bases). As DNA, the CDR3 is TGTGCCAGCTCACCCACGACAGGAGGAATCTATGGCTACACCTTC. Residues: CASSPTTGGIYGYTF. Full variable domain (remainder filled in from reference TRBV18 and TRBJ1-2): NAGVMQNPRHLVRRRGQEARLRCSPMKGHSHVYWYRQLPEEGLKFMVYLQKENIIDESGMPKERFSAEFPKEGPSILRIQQVVRGDSAAYFCASSPTTGGIYGYTFGSGTRLTVV.